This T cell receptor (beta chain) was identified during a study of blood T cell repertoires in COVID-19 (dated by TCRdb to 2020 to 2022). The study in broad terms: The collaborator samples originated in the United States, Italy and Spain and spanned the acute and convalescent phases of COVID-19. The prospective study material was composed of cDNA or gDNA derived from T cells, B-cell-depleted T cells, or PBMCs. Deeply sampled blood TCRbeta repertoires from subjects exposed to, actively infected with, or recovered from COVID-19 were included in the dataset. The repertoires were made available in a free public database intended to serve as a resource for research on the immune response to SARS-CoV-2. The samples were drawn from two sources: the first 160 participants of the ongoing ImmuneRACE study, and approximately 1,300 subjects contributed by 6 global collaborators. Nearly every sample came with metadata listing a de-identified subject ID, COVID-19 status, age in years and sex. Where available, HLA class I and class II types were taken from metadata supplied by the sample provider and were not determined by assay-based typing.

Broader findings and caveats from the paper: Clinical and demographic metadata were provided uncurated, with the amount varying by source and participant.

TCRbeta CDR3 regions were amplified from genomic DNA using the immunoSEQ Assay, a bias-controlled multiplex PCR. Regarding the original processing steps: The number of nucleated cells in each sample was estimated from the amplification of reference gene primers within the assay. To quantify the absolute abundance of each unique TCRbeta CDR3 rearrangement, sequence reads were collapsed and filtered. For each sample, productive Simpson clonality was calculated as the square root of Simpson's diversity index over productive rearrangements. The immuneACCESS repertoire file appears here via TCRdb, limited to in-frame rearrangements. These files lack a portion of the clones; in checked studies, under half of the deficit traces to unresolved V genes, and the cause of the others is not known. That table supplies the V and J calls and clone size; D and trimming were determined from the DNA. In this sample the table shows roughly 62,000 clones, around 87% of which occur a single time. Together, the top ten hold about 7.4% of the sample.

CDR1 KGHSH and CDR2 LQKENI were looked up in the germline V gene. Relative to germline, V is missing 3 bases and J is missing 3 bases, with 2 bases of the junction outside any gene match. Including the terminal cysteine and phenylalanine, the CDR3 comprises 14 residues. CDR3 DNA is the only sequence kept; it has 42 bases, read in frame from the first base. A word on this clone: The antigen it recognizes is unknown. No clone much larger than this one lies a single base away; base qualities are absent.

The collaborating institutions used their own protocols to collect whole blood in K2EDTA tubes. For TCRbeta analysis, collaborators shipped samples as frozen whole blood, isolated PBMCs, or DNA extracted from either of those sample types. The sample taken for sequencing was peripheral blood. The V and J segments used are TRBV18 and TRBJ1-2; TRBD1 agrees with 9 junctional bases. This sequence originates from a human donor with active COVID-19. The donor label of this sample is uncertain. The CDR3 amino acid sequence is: CASSPGQGHYGYTF. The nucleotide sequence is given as TGTGCCAGCTCACCGGGACAGGGTCACTATGGCTACACCTTC.